The 18 T cell receptor beta chains given below trace back to one sample, sequenced in a study of blood T cell repertoires in COVID-19. TCRdb's copy holds only in-frame clones and misses some; the assay was immunoSEQ multiplex PCR. The top ten hold more than 2% of the sample, which has about 73,000 clones, approximately 80% seen once. The sample taken for sequencing was peripheral blood. Receptors were obtained from a man older than 75 with active or convalescent COVID-19.

The chain employs TRBV12-3 or TRBV12-4 and TRBJ1-5, with D perhaps TRBD1 (6 bases). V dropped 4 bases and J dropped 3 bases, with 7 bases sitting between them. The CDR3 contains 13 residues. The CDR3 DNA is TGTGCCAGCAGTTACAGGGACAATCAGCCCCAGCATTTT. Residues: CASSYRDNQPQHF.

The chain recombines TRBV7-9 with TRBJ2-1, with D maybe TRBD1 (6 bases). The CDR3 covers 15 residues. V was trimmed by 8 bases and J by 1 base, leaving 15 bases between them. Germline V gene sequence: CDR1 SEHNR, CDR2 FQNEAQ (reference sequence). CDR3 coding DNA: TGTGCCAGCTCCTTGGGGGCTGGGTCCTACAATGAGCAGTTCTTC. This sequence encodes CASSLGAGSYNEQFF.

The chain has TRBV15 and TRBJ2-7, with D maybe TRBD1 (6 bases). V was trimmed by 2 bases and J by 6 bases, leaving 17 bases between them. Germline V gene sequence: CDR1 LNHNV, CDR2 YYDKDF (reference sequence). CDR3 size: 15 residues. The CDR3 bases are TGTGCCACCAGCAGACGTCTCCAGGGGATCTTCGAGCAGTACTTC. Protein: CATSRRLQGIFEQYF.

The chain is built from TRBV19 and TRBJ1-1; a weak D match, TRBD1 (6 bases). The V end lost 4 bases, the J end lost 2 bases, and 11 bases lay between the germline ends. This CDR3 has 14 residues. The germline V gene has CDR1 LNHDA and CDR2 SQIVND (reference sequence). The CDR3 here is CASSTYRVNTEAFF. In DNA form, the CDR3 reads TGTGCCAGTAGTACCTACAGGGTCAACACTGAAGCTTTCTTT.

The chain links TRBV27 to TRBJ2-7, with 11 nucleotides matching TRBD1. Germline assignment: CDR1 MNHEY and CDR2 SMNVEV (reference sequence). The CDR3 has 15 amino acids. Trimming removed 5 bases from V and 2 bases from J; junction bases left unmatched: 5. The DNA for the CDR3 is TGTGCCAGCAGTCAACGGACAGGGGGCCCCTACGAGCAGTACTTC. Amino acids: CASSQRTGGPYEQYF.

CDR3 sequence: CASSWDRGNEQYF. The CDR3 nucleotides are TGTGCCAGCAGCTGGGACAGGGGCAACGAGCAGTACTTC. This chain links TRBV5-4 with TRBJ2-7, with 10 positions matching TRBD1. Germline CDR1 is SGHNT and CDR2 is YYREEE (reference sequence). J lost 5 bases, V lost 3 bases, and 2 bases had no gene match. This CDR3 has 13 residues.

This clone was seen just once. The chain uses TRBV6-5 and TRBJ2-7, with D possibly being TRBD2 (5 bases). Germline V gene lookup returns CDR1 MNHEY and CDR2 SVGAGI. The V and J ends lost 2 bases and 1 base respectively, with 12 bases between them. CDR3 length: 15 amino acids. The DNA of the CDR3 is TGTGCCAGCAGTTACGGAGGCGGCAAGTCCTACGAGCAGTACTTC. Translating gives CASSYGGGKSYEQYF.

The rearrangement uses TRBV24-1 and TRBJ2-7; 8 nucleotides align to TRBD2. Losses at the gene ends were 4 bases for V and 7 bases for J; bases not matched to a gene: 11. The CDR3 has 15 amino acids. CDR1 and CDR2 (germline): KGHDR, SFDVKD. The DNA for the CDR3 is TGTGCCACCAGTGAGGAGAAGCGGGGGAAGTGGGAGCAGTACTTC. It encodes CATSEEKRGKWEQYF.

This clone appeared once. The chain couples TRBV29-1 to TRBJ2-3; 11 bases align to TRBD2. Trimming removed 1 base from V and 6 bases from J; junction bases left unmatched: 3. The CDR3 sequence is 14 residues long. Germline CDR1 and CDR2: SQVTM and ANQGSEA. The CDR3 is CSVEVAGGSDTQYF. CDR3 sequence (DNA): TGCAGCGTTGAAGTAGCGGGAGGGTCGGATACGCAGTATTTT.

This chain connects TRBV28 to TRBJ1-6; the D is unclear. The CDR3 extends over 14 amino acids. V was clipped by 6 bases and J by 1 base, with 7 bases between them. Germline V gene data show CDR1 as MDHEN and CDR2 as SYDVKM. CDR3 protein: CASREGSYNSPLHF. DNA for the CDR3: TGTGCCAGCAGGGAGGGATCCTATAATTCACCCCTCCACTTT. The entire variable domain, with the rest obtained from reference TRBV28 and TRBJ1-6, is as follows: DVKVTQSSRYLVKRTGEKVFLECVQDMDHENMFWYRQDPGLGLRLIYFSYDVKMKEKGDIPEGYSVSREKKERFSLILESASTNQTSMYLCASREGSYNSPLHFGNGTRLTVT.

The V call is TRBV28, the J call TRBJ2-7, with TRBD1 as a possible D gene (5 bases). Between the trimmed V and J ends, which lost 8 bases and 2 bases, there was a span of 13 bases. The germline gives CDR1 MDHEN, CDR2 SYDVKM. This CDR3 has 13 residues. CDR3 sequence: CASWGTDTYEQYF. DNA of the CDR3: TGTGCCAGCTGGGGCACGGATACCTACGAGCAGTACTTC.

This chain joins TRBV4-1 and TRBJ2-4, with 8 nucleotides matching TRBD1. This CDR3 comprises 16 residues. V shed 4 bases, J shed 4 bases, and the junction held 9 bases outside the gene matches. Germline CDR1 is MGHRA and CDR2 is YSYEKL. The CDR3 coding sequence is TGCGCCAGCAGCCGAAATTCGGGACAGGATAAAAACATTCAGTACTTC. Translation gives CASSRNSGQDKNIQYF.

This clone was detected a few times. V is TRBV5-6 and J is TRBJ2-2; no firm D call. The CDR3 totals 12 residues. Looked up from germline, CDR1 is SGHDT and CDR2 is YYEEEE. The V end lost 2 bases, the J end lost 3 bases, and 2 bases lay between the germline ends. The CDR3 DNA follows: TGTGCCAGCAGCTTCTACACCGGGGAGCTGTTTTTT. Its protein is CASSFYTGELFF.

CDR3 protein: CASSFGQAGSGNTIYF. The CDR3 DNA follows: TGTGCCAGCAGTTTCGGACAGGCCGGCTCTGGAAACACCATATATTTT. The chain couples TRBV6-5 to TRBJ1-3; 7 nucleotides line up with TRBD1. This CDR3 has 16 residues. Germline trimming cut 4 bases from V and 0 bases from J; bases unmatched to any gene: 6. The germline V gene encodes CDR1 MNHEY and CDR2 SVGAGI.

V is TRBV10-3 and J is TRBJ2-3; the D gene is possibly TRBD2 (6 bases). CDR1 is ENHRY, CDR2 SYGVKD, per germline. The CDR3 sequence is 11 residues long. Trimming took off 10 bases at V and 4 bases at J, with 9 bases between the two ends. The CDR3 is CATSGADTQYF. In nucleotides, the CDR3 is TGTGCCACCTCGGGAGCAGATACGCAGTATTTT.

This clone has just one count. The rearrangement joins TRBV19 to TRBJ2-7, with D tentatively TRBD1 (6 bases). CDR3 length equals 14 residues. The V end lost 1 base, the J end lost 6 bases, and 13 bases lay between the germline ends. Germline CDR1 and CDR2: LNHDA and SQIVND (reference sequence). The CDR3 loop is CASSIAQGSREQYF. The CDR3 region has the DNA TGTGCCAGTAGTATAGCACAGGGTTCGCGCGAGCAGTACTTC.

The J gene is TRBJ2-5, the V gene TRBV18; D is perhaps TRBD1 (6 bases). The ends were cut back, 3 bases at V and 4 bases at J, with 18 bases in the middle. This CDR3 is 16 amino acids long. Germline V gene sequence: CDR1 KGHSH, CDR2 LQKENI. CDR3 loop: CASSPWAGDIGETQYF. The CDR3, as DNA: TGTGCCAGCTCACCTTGGGCAGGGGACATCGGAGAGACCCAGTACTTC.

The CDR3 DNA sequence: TGTGCCAGCAGTGGTAGAGTAAACACCGGGGAGCTGTTTTTT. It is translated as CASSGRVNTGELFF. The chain uses TRBV2 and TRBJ2-2; D gene unclear. The CDR3 totals 14 residues. V gave up 4 bases and J gave up 2 bases, with 8 bases separating them. CDR1 and CDR2 (germline): SNHLY, FYNNEI.